This T cell receptor (beta chain) was documented in a study of blood T cell repertoires in COVID-19. Assay: immunoSEQ multiplex PCR; the TCRdb copy retains only in-frame clones and omits some. The sample includes roughly 180,000 clones, roughly nine tenths of them seen just once. V dropped 6 bases and J dropped 4 bases, with 15 bases sitting between them. The CDR3 sequence is 14 residues long. The germline V gene has CDR1 MNHNY and CDR2 SVGAGI (reference sequence). The sequence was obtained from an older man with active or convalescent COVID-19. The chain uses TRBV6-6 and TRBJ2-5, with a tentative D call TRBD2 (5 bases). The sequenced material came from peripheral blood. As DNA, the CDR3 is TGTGCCAGCAGCCCCCCCCGGGGAAGAGAGACCCAGTACTTC. Translating it yields CASSPPRGRETQYF.